This entry is about one T cell receptor (beta chain). Authors' processing steps: Estimation of nucleated cell counts relied on the amplification of reference gene primers. Using immunoSEQ multiplex PCR, the repertoire was profiled, and TCRdb retains in-frame clones only, with some absent. The V and J calls and clone size come from that table; D and trimming were worked out from the DNA. The data contain 200,000 to 250,000 clones, around 80% of them seen just once; the ten biggest clones take up 7.2%. The ends lost 6 bases at V and 3 bases at J; junction bases unmatched: 8. The CDR3 length is 15 residues. Germline assignment: CDR1 LNHDA and CDR2 SQIVND (reference sequence). This sample stems from a study of blood T cell repertoires in COVID-19. Background on the study: Acute and convalescent COVID-19 samples came from the United States, Italy and Spain. Sample material is recorded as cDNA or gDNA derived from T cells, B-cell-depleted T cells, or PBMCs.

The TCR was taken from a woman between 65 and 79 years old with acute or convalescent COVID-19. The rearrangement links TRBV19 to TRBJ1-5; 7 bases line up with TRBD1. Material for sequencing was peripheral blood. This CDR3 reads CASRPRQGDNQPQHF. The CDR3 DNA is TGTGCCAGTAGACCGCGGCAGGGGGACAATCAGCCCCAGCATTTT.